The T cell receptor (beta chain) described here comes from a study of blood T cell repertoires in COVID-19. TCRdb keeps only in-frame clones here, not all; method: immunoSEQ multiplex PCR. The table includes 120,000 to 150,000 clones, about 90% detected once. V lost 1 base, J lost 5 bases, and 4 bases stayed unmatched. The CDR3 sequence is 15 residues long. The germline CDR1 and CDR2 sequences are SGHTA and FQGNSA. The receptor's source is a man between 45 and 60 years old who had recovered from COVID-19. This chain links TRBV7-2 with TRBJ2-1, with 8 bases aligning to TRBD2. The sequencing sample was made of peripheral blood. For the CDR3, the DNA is TGTGCCAGCAGCTTAGGACTAGCGAGCCACAATGAGCAGTTCTTC. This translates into CASSLGLASHNEQFF.